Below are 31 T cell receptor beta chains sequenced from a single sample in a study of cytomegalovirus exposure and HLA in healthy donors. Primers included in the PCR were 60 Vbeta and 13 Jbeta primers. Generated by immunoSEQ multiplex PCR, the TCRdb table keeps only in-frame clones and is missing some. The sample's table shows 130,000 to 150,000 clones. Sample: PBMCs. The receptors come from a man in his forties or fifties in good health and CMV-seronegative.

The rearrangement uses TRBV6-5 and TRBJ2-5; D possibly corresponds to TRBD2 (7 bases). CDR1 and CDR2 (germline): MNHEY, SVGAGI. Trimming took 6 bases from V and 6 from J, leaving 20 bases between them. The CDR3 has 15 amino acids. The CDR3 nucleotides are TGTGCCAGCAGCGATGGACTCTCCGGGGGGCAGACCCAGTACTTC. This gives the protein CASSDGLSGGQTQYF.

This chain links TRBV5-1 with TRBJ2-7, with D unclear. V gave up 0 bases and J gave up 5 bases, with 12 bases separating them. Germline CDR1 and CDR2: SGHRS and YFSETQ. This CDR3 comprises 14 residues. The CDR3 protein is CASSLATVGDEQYF. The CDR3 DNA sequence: TGCGCCAGCAGCTTGGCAACAGTTGGCGACGAGCAGTACTTC.

In DNA, the CDR3 is TGTGCCAGCAGCTTATTAGCCGGGACAGGGGAAGAGCAGTTCTTC. It yields the protein CASSLLAGTGEEQFF. The chain is built from TRBV5-6 and TRBJ2-1, with TRBD1 matching over 10 bases. CDR3 length equals 15 residues. Germline trimming cut 2 bases from V and 10 bases from J; bases unmatched to any gene: 9. Germline assignment: CDR1 SGHDT and CDR2 YYEEEE.

The CDR3 nucleotides are TGTGCCAGCAGCCAAGTCTCCTACGGGACACCAAAAGCTAACTATGGCTACACCTTC. Amino acid sequence: CASSQVSYGTPKANYGYTF. The rearrangement uses TRBV4-2 and TRBJ1-2; D is perhaps TRBD1 (6 bases). The CDR3 loop spans 19 amino acids. Germline CDR1 LGHNA, CDR2 YNFKEQ. V was cut by 1 base and J by 0 bases, with 21 bases left in between.

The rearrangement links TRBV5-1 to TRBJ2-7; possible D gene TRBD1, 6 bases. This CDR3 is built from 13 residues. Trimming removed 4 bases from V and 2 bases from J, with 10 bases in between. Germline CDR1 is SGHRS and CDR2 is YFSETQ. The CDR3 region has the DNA TGCGCCAGCAGCCAACAGGGCCCCTACGAGCAGTACTTC. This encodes CASSQQGPYEQYF. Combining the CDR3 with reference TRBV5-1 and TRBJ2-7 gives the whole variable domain KAGVTQTPRYLIKTRGQQVTLSCSPISGHRSVSWYQQTPGQGLQFLFEYFSETQRNKGNFPGRFSGRQFSNSRSEMNVSTLELGDSALYLCASSQQGPYEQYFGPGTRLTVT.

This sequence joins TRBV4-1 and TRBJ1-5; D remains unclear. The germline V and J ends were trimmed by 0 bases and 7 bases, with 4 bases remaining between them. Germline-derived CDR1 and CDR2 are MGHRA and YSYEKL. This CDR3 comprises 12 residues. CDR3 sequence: CASSQEGQPQHF. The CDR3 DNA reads TGCGCCAGCAGCCAAGAGGGCCAGCCCCAGCATTTT.

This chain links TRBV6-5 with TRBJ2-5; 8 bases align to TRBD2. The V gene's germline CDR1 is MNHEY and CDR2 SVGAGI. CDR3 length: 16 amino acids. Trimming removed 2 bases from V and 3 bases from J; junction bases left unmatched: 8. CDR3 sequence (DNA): TGTGCCAGCAGTTACCTGGGCGGGGGGCAGAAAGAGACCCAGTACTTC. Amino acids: CASSYLGGGQKETQYF.

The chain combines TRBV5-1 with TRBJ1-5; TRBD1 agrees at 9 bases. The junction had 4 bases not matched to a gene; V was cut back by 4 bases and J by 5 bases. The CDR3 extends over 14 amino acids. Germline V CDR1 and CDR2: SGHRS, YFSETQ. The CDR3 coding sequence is TGCGCCAGCAGCCAGAGGACAGGGGATCAGCCCCAGCATTTT. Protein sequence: CASSQRTGDQPQHF. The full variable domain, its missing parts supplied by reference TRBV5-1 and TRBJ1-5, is KAGVTQTPRYLIKTRGQQVTLSCSPISGHRSVSWYQQTPGQGLQFLFEYFSETQRNKGNFPGRFSGRQFSNSRSEMNVSTLELGDSALYLCASSQRTGDQPQHFGDGTRLSIL.

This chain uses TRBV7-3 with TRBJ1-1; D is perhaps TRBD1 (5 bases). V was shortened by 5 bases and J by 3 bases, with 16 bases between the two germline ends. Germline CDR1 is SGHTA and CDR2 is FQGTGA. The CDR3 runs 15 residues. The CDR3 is CASSATGNVDTEAFF. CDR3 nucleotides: TGTGCCAGCAGCGCAACAGGAAACGTTGACACTGAAGCTTTCTTT.

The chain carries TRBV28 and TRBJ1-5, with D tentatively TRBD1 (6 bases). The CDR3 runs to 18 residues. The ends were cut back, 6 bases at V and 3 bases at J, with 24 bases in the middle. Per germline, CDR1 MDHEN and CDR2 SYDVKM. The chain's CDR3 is CASRPEDSKGVFNQPQHF. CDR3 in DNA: TGTGCCAGCAGGCCCGAGGACAGTAAGGGAGTTTTCAATCAGCCCCAGCATTTT.

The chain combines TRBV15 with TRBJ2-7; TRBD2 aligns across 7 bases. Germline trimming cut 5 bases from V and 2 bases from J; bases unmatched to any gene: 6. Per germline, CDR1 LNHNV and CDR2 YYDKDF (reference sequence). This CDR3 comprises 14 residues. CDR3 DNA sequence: TGTGCCACCAGCCGAGCGGGGAGCACCTACGAGCAGTACTTC. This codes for CATSRAGSTYEQYF.

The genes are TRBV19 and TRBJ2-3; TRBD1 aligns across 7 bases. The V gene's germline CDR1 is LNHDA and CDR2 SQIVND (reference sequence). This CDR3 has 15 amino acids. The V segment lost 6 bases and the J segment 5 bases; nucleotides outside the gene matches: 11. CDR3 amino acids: CASRDRQGPRDTQYF. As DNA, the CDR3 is TGTGCCAGTAGGGACAGACAGGGTCCGAGAGATACGCAGTATTTT.

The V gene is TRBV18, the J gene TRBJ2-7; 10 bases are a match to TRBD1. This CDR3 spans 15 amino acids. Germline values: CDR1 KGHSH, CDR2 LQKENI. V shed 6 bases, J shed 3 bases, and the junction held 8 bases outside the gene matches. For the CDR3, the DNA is TGTGCCAGCTCGCCCGGGACAGGGGTCGTCTACGAGCAGTACTTC. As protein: CASSPGTGVVYEQYF. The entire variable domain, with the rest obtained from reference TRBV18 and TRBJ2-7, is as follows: NAGVMQNPRHLVRRRGQEARLRCSPMKGHSHVYWYRQLPEEGLKFMVYLQKENIIDESGMPKERFSAEFPKEGPSILRIQQVVRGDSAAYFCASSPGTGVVYEQYFGPGTRLTVT.

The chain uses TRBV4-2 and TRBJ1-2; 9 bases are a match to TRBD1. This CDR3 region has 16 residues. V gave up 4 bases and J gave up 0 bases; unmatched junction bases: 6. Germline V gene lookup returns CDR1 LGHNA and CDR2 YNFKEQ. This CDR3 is CASSLLGTGPNYGYTF. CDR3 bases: TGTGCCAGCAGCCTCCTAGGGACAGGGCCTAACTATGGCTACACCTTC.

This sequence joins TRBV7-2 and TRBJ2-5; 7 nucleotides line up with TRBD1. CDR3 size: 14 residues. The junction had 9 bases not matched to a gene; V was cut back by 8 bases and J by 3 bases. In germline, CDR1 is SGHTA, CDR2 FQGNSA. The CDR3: CASSRVGTEETQYF. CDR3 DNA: TGTGCCAGCTCAAGGGTGGGGACAGAAGAGACCCAGTACTTC.

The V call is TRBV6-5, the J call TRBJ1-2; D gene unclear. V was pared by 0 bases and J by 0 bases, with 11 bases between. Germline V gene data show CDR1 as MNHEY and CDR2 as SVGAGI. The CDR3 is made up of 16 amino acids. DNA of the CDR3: TGTGCCAGCAGTTACTCGGTGAATCTAGCTAACTATGGCTACACCTTC. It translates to CASSYSVNLANYGYTF.

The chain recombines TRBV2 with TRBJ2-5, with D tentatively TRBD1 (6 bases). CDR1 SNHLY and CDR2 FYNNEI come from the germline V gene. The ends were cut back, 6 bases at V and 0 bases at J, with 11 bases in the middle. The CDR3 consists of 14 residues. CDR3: CASRDSRYQETQYF. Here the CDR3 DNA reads TGTGCCAGCAGGGACAGTCGGTACCAAGAGACCCAGTACTTC.

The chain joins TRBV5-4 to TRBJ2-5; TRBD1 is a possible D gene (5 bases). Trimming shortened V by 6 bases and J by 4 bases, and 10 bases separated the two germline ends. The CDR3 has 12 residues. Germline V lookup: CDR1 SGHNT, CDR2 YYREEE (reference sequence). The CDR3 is CASKGPGETQYF. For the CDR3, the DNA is TGTGCCAGCAAGGGGCCGGGAGAGACCCAGTACTTC.

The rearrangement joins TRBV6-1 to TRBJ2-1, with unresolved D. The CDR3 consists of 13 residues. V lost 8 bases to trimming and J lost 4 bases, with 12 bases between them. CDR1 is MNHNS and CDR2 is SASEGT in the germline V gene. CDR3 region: CASGPSAYNEQFF. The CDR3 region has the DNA TGTGCCAGCGGGCCCAGTGCTTACAATGAGCAGTTCTTC.

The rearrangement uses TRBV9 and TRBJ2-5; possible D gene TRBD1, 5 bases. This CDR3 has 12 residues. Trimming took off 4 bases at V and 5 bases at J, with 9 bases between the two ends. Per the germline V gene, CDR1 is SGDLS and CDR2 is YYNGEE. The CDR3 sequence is CASSKNRETQYF. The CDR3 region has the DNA TGTGCCAGCAGCAAAAACAGGGAGACCCAGTACTTC.

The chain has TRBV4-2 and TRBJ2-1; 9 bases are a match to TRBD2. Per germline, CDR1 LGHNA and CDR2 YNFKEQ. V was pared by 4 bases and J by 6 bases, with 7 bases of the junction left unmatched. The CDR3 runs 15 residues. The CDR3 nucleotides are TGTGCCAGCAGCCGAGAACTAGCGGGCCCCAATGAGCAGTTCTTC. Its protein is CASSRELAGPNEQFF.

The DNA of the CDR3 is TGTGCCATCAGTGAAGGCCCCTCAGGTTATAGCTATGGCTACACCTTC. As protein: CAISEGPSGYSYGYTF. The chain uses TRBV10-3 and TRBJ1-2; D is unclear. Germline V gene sequence: CDR1 ENHRY, CDR2 SYGVKD. With 3 bases removed from V and 4 bases from J, the gap between germline ends came to 18 bases. The CDR3 consists of 16 residues.

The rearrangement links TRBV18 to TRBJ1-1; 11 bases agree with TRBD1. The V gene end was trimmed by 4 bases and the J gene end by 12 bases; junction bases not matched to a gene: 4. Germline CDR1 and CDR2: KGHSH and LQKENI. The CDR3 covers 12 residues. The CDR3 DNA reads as TGTGCCAGCTCACAGGGACAGGGGGAAACTTTCTTT. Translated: CASSQGQGETFF.

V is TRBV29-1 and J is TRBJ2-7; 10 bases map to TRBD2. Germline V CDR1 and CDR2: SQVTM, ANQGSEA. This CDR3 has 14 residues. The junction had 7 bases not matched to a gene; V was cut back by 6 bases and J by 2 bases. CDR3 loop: CSVRRTSGAYEQYF. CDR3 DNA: TGCAGCGTCCGAAGAACTAGCGGGGCCTACGAGCAGTACTTC.

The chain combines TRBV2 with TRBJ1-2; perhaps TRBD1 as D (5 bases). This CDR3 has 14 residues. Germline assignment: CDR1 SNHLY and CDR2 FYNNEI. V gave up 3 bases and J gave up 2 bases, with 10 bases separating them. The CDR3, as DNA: TGTGCCAGCAGTGATCCAGGGTACAACTATGGCTACACCTTC. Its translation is CASSDPGYNYGYTF.

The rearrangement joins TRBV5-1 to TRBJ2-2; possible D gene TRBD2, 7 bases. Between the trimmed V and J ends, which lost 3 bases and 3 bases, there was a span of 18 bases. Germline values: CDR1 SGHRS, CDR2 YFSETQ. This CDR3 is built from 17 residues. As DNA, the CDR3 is TGCGCCAGCAGCTCTGAGGCGGGGGCGCGGGACACCGGGGAGCTGTTTTTT. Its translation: CASSSEAGARDTGELFF.

The CDR3 coding sequence is TGTGCCAGCAGCTTAGCCGGGACAGGGAATGGAAACACCATATATTTT. This sequence encodes CASSLAGTGNGNTIYF. The V call is TRBV7-2, the J call TRBJ1-3; TRBD1 aligns across 9 bases. The CDR3 runs to 16 residues. Germline-derived CDR1 and CDR2 are SGHTA and FQGNSA. With V trimmed by 0 bases and J by 3 bases, 3 bases remained unmatched.

CDR3 DNA: TGTGCCAGCAGTTACTCGAGCTCTGGAAACACCATATATTTT. Its protein is CASSYSSSGNTIYF. The chain is built from TRBV6-5 and TRBJ1-3; D uncertain. The CDR3 is 14 amino acids. Germline CDR1 is MNHEY and CDR2 is SVGAGI. V was trimmed by 0 bases and J by 0 bases, leaving 3 bases between them.

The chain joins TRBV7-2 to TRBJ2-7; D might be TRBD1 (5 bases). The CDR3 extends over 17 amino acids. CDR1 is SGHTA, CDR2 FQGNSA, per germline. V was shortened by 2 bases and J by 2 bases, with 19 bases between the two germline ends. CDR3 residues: CASSLLHDPGQAYEQYF. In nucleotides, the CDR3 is TGTGCCAGCAGCTTACTCCACGACCCTGGACAAGCCTACGAGCAGTACTTC.

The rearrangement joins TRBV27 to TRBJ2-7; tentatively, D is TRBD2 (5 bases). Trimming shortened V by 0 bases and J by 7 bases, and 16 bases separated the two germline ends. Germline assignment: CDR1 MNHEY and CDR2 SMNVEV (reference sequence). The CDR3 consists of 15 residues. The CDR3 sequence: CASSLSNEGLREQYF. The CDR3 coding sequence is TGTGCCAGCAGTTTATCGAATGAGGGTCTGAGGGAGCAGTACTTC.

CDR3 nucleotide sequence: TGCAGTGCTAGGGACAGGGGCGAGCAGTACTTC. Translation gives CSARDRGEQYF. The rearrangement uses TRBV20-1 and TRBJ2-7; 9 nucleotides align to TRBD1. Trimming cost V 3 bases and J 6 bases; bases outside gene matches: 0. Germline CDR1 DFQATT, CDR2 SNEGSKA (reference sequence). The CDR3 is made up of 11 amino acids.